One sample yielded the 31 T cell receptor beta chains listed below, sequenced in a study of blood T cell repertoires in COVID-19. Using immunoSEQ multiplex PCR, the repertoire was profiled, and TCRdb retains in-frame clones only, with some absent. Of a few hundred thousand clones in the sample, around nine tenths were seen once. Material: peripheral blood. All receptors come from a woman aged 25 to 39 with COVID-19, enrolled during active disease.

This chain uses TRBV20-1 with TRBJ1-2; the D is unclear. The CDR3 runs to 8 residues. Germline assignment: CDR1 DFQATT and CDR2 SNEGSKA (reference sequence). The DNA of the CDR3 is TGCAGCATAGATGGCTACACCTTC. This encodes CSIDGYTF.

This chain joins TRBV4-2 and TRBJ2-1, with D possibly TRBD2 on 7 matching bases. The CDR3 consists of 16 residues. V shed 0 bases and J shed 4 bases, with 13 bases lying between them. Germline CDR1 and CDR2: LGHNA and YNFKEQ. The CDR3 is CASSQEWGGGYNEQFF. The CDR3 DNA follows: TGTGCCAGCAGCCAAGAGTGGGGGGGCGGGTACAATGAGCAGTTCTTC.

This clone was seen a handful of times. The chain employs TRBV4-3 and TRBJ1-2, with D possibly being TRBD1 (5 bases). V was trimmed by 4 bases and J by 7 bases, leaving 22 bases between them. CDR1 and CDR2 (germline): LGHNA, YSLEER. The CDR3 loop spans 16 amino acids. CDR3 bases: TGCGCCAGCAGCCCAATCGGAGGGGAGAGCGCTTTTGGCTACACCTTC. Encoded protein: CASSPIGGESAFGYTF.

The chain recombines TRBV10-3 with TRBJ1-1, with D unresolved. There are 14 residues in the CDR3. Germline lookup yields CDR1 ENHRY and CDR2 SYGVKD. With 4 bases removed from V and 1 base from J, the gap between germline ends came to 10 bases. CDR3 nucleotide sequence: TGTGCCATCAGTGTGTGGGCAGCGAACACTGAAGCTTTCTTT. Its translation: CAISVWAANTEAFF.

This rearrangement joins TRBV6-1 to TRBJ1-2, with TRBD1 as a possible D gene (5 bases). Germline V gives CDR1 MNHNS, CDR2 SASEGT. CDR3 size: 16 residues. Trimming took 4 bases from V and 4 from J, leaving 19 bases between them. CDR3 in amino acids: CASSGGDARLGYGYTF. The CDR3 bases are TGTGCCAGCAGTGGGGGGGACGCGCGGTTAGGCTATGGCTACACCTTC.

V is TRBV12-3 or TRBV12-4 and J is TRBJ1-2; tentatively, D is TRBD1 (5 bases). The CDR3 extends over 12 amino acids. V shed 4 bases and J shed 4 bases, with 7 bases lying between them. This CDR3 is CASSWGLYGYTF. CDR3 nucleotide sequence: TGTGCCAGCAGTTGGGGACTCTATGGCTACACCTTC.

This clone occurred a few times. The rearrangement uses TRBV5-6 and TRBJ1-2; weak D call: TRBD1 (6 bases). The germline gives CDR1 SGHDT, CDR2 YYEEEE. The V gene lost 4 bases and the J gene lost 3 bases, with 10 bases spanning the gap. The CDR3 is 13 residues long. The DNA for the CDR3 is TGTGCCAGCAGCCGAGACAGGTACTATGGCTACACCTTC. It is translated as CASSRDRYYGYTF.

The chain carries TRBV27 and TRBJ1-5; D may be TRBD1 (6 bases). The V and J ends lost 2 bases and 2 bases respectively, with 16 bases between them. Looked up from germline, CDR1 is MNHEY and CDR2 is SMNVEV (reference sequence). There are 17 residues in the CDR3. The CDR3 DNA reads TGTGCCAGCAGTTTAAGAGCGGGGGCAAGTGGCAATCAGCCCCAGCATTTT. Translated: CASSLRAGASGNQPQHF.

This chain joins TRBV6-5 and TRBJ2-3; D may be TRBD2 (7 bases). Looked up from germline, CDR1 is MNHEY and CDR2 is SVGAGI. This CDR3 is built from 15 residues. V lost 5 bases, J lost 6 bases, and 18 bases lay in between. The CDR3 region is CASSTEGGGVDTQYF. The CDR3 nucleotides read TGTGCCAGCAGTACCGAGGGGGGGGGAGTGGATACGCAGTATTTT.

V is TRBV7-3 and J is TRBJ1-6; D unclear. Trimming pared 1 base from V and 3 bases from J, leaving 7 bases between. Looked up from germline, CDR1 is SGHTA and CDR2 is FQGTGA. CDR3 length: 15 amino acids. The CDR3 sequence: CASSLRENYNSPLHF. Here the CDR3 DNA reads TGTGCCAGCAGCTTAAGGGAGAACTATAATTCACCCCTCCACTTT.

The chain links TRBV25-1 to TRBJ1-2; D perhaps matches TRBD1 (5 bases). V lost 4 bases and J lost 6, with 12 bases in between. CDR1 and CDR2 (germline): MGHDK, SYGVNS. This CDR3 spans 13 amino acids. CDR3 loop: CASSVQGHHGYTF. CDR3 nucleotide sequence: TGTGCCAGCAGTGTCCAGGGCCATCATGGCTACACCTTC.

This chain connects TRBV19 to TRBJ1-1; the D gene is possibly TRBD1 (5 bases). Germline CDR1 is LNHDA and CDR2 is SQIVND (reference sequence). This CDR3 is 15 amino acids long. The V and J ends lost 5 bases and 1 base respectively, with 14 bases between them. CDR3 sequence (DNA): TGTGCCAGTAGTGTCGTGACAGACTCGAACACTGAAGCTTTCTTT. It specifies CASSVVTDSNTEAFF.

The chain carries TRBV12-5 and TRBJ2-3; D uncertain. Trimming left V 0 bases short and J 3 bases short, with 13 bases between. CDR1 is LGHNT, CDR2 FRNRAP, per germline. CDR3 size: 16 residues. The CDR3 sequence: CASGLVEAVRTDTQYF. In DNA, the CDR3 is TGTGCTAGTGGTTTGGTAGAGGCAGTCAGAACAGATACGCAGTATTTT.

The gene calls are TRBV5-6 and TRBJ1-1; TRBD1 is a possible D gene (5 bases). The germline V gene encodes CDR1 SGHDT and CDR2 YYEEEE. The CDR3 is 12 amino acids. V lost 7 bases, J lost 1 base, and 8 bases lay in between. The CDR3 here is CASHRKNTEAFF. DNA of the CDR3: TGTGCCAGCCACAGGAAGAACACTGAAGCTTTCTTT.

V is TRBV30 and J is TRBJ1-6; possibly TRBD1 for D (5 bases). Trimming removed 1 base from V and 2 bases from J, with 9 bases in between. The length of the CDR3 is 15 residues. Per the germline V gene, CDR1 is GTSNPN and CDR2 is SVGIG (reference sequence). The CDR3 here is CAWSASGTYNSPLHF. CDR3 coding DNA: TGTGCCTGGAGTGCTTCAGGGACCTATAATTCACCCCTCCACTTT. Looking up the rest from reference TRBV30 and TRBJ1-6 gives the full variable domain: SQTIHQWPATLVQPVGSPLSLECTVEGTSNPNLYWYRQAAGRGLQLLFYSVGIGQISSEVPQNLSASRPQDRQFILSSKKLLLSDSGFYLCAWSASGTYNSPLHFGNGTRLTVT.

The chain recombines TRBV7-2 with TRBJ2-3, with no clear D. CDR1 is SGHTA and CDR2 is FQGNSA in the germline V gene. V was clipped by 3 bases and J by 6 bases, with 7 bases between them. This CDR3 is 12 amino acids long. The CDR3 DNA follows: TGTGCCAGCAGCTTCCTCGTGGATACGCAGTATTTT. Its translation: CASSFLVDTQYF.

The CDR3 region has the DNA TGCGCCAGCAGGATGGCCAGTACTATGGGGGCCAACGTCCTGACTTTC. This codes for CASRMASTMGANVLTF. The rearrangement joins TRBV5-1 to TRBJ2-6, with D uncertain. The germline V gene has CDR1 SGHRS and CDR2 YFSETQ. Trimming left V 5 bases short and J 4 bases short, with 16 bases between. This CDR3 is built from 16 residues.

The V and J genes are TRBV5-1 and TRBJ1-2; D ambiguous. The CDR3 has 13 residues. CDR1 is SGHRS, CDR2 YFSETQ, per germline. Trimming shortened V by 0 bases and J by 6 bases, and 9 bases separated the two germline ends. The CDR3 nucleotides are TGCGCCAGCAGCTTGGGTAAACAGAATGGCTACACCTTC. The encoded protein is CASSLGKQNGYTF.

The chain is built from TRBV7-8 and TRBJ2-2; TRBD2 might be the D (5 bases). The CDR3 spans 16 residues. V shed 1 base and J shed 3 bases, with 12 bases lying between them. Germline loops: CDR1 SGHVS, CDR2 FQNEAQ. CDR3 loop: CASSLGVARDTGELFF. Here the CDR3 DNA reads TGTGCCAGCAGCTTAGGGGTAGCGAGGGACACCGGGGAGCTGTTTTTT.

The chain has TRBV27 and TRBJ1-2; D unclear. The CDR3 is made up of 13 amino acids. Deletions cut 6 bases from V and 7 bases from J, with 15 bases between. Looked up from germline, CDR1 is MNHEY and CDR2 is SMNVEV (reference sequence). This CDR3 reads CASSPPGSGGYTF. As DNA, the CDR3 is TGTGCCAGCAGCCCGCCGGGGTCGGGTGGCTACACCTTC.

V and J are TRBV10-3 and TRBJ1-1; 9 nucleotides match TRBD1. The length of the CDR3 is 14 residues. Germline CDR1 ENHRY, CDR2 SYGVKD. The V gene end was trimmed by 10 bases and the J gene end by 1 base; junction bases not matched to a gene: 7. This CDR3 is CATRQGVTNTEAFF. In DNA, the CDR3 is TGTGCCACTAGACAGGGGGTAACGAACACTGAAGCTTTCTTT.

The chain joins TRBV6-2 or TRBV6-3 to TRBJ2-1; D uncertain. Trimming removed 5 bases from V and 5 bases from J, with 13 bases in between. This CDR3 contains 14 residues. The germline V gene has CDR1 MNHEY and CDR2 SVGEGT. For the CDR3, the DNA is TGTGCCAGCAGTCGAGGTGCAGAGGACAATGAGCAGTTCTTC. Its translation: CASSRGAEDNEQFF.

The chain joins TRBV7-7 to TRBJ2-5; D may be TRBD2 (5 bases). Trimming pared 3 bases from V and 7 bases from J, leaving 18 bases between. Germline V lookup: CDR1 SSHAT, CDR2 FNYEAQ (reference sequence). The CDR3 spans 15 residues. CDR3 amino acids: CASSFRYGSVGTQYF. The DNA of the CDR3 is TGTGCCAGCAGCTTTCGCTATGGTAGCGTGGGGACCCAGTACTTC.

This chain joins TRBV6-5 and TRBJ1-5; no clear D gene. This CDR3 region has 14 residues. Germline V gene data show CDR1 as MNHEY and CDR2 as SVGAGI. Trimming stripped 5 bases from V and 4 bases from J, with 12 bases between. The CDR3 bases are TGTGCCAGCAGTCCCTTGTTCGGTAATCAGCCCCAGCATTTT. Translated, it gives CASSPLFGNQPQHF.

The V call is TRBV5-5, the J call TRBJ2-1, with 9 bases fitting TRBD2. The CDR3 runs to 13 residues. CDR1 is SGHKS and CDR2 is YYEKEE in the germline V gene (reference sequence). The trim removed 2 bases at V and 9 bases at J, leaving 3 bases unmatched. The CDR3 sequence is CASSFGLAIEQFF. The CDR3 DNA sequence: TGTGCCAGCAGCTTTGGACTAGCGATTGAGCAGTTCTTC.

V and J are TRBV3-1 (or the pseudogene TRBV3-2) and TRBJ1-2; D remains ambiguous. The CDR3 has 15 residues. Trimming pared 0 bases from V and 0 bases from J, leaving 8 bases between. CDR1 is LGHDT, CDR2 YNNKEL, per germline (reference sequence). The CDR3 DNA sequence: TGTGCCAGCAGCCAAGATTGGCAGACTAACTATGGCTACACCTTC. It specifies CASSQDWQTNYGYTF.

The genes are TRBV7-2 and TRBJ1-1; 8 nucleotides align to TRBD1. CDR1 SGHTA and CDR2 FQGNSA come from the germline V gene. The CDR3 sequence is 14 residues long. J gave up 3 bases and V 3 bases, and 3 bases lay outside the gene matches. The CDR3 coding sequence is TGTGCCAGCAGCTTTGGGGGACAGGACACTGAAGCTTTCTTT. Translation gives CASSFGGQDTEAFF.

This chain links TRBV19 with TRBJ2-7; 9 bases align to TRBD2. V shed 1 base and J 2 bases; nucleotides not matched to a gene: 3. The CDR3 consists of 15 residues. Germline values: CDR1 LNHDA, CDR2 SQIVND (reference sequence). As DNA, the CDR3 is TGTGCCAGTAGTATAGGCGGGGGGGGGACCTACGAGCAGTACTTC. Translating gives CASSIGGGGTYEQYF.

The rearrangement links TRBV11-2 to TRBJ2-5; D gene ambiguous. This CDR3 spans 15 amino acids. Per germline, CDR1 SGHAT and CDR2 FQNNGV. Between the trimmed V and J ends, which lost 1 base and 1 base, there was a span of 10 bases. CDR3 loop: CASSLGVVLQETQYF. CDR3 bases: TGTGCCAGCAGCTTAGGAGTGGTTCTCCAAGAGACCCAGTACTTC.

This clone was observed once. The rearrangement links TRBV11-2 to TRBJ2-6; D perhaps matches TRBD1 (6 bases). V was cut by 2 bases and J by 1 base, with 9 bases left in between. Germline assignment: CDR1 SGHAT and CDR2 FQNNGV. The CDR3 contains 16 residues. The CDR3 DNA is TGTGCCAGCAGCTTATCTACAGGGTCTGGGGCCAACGTCCTGACTTTC. As protein: CASSLSTGSGANVLTF.

The gene calls are TRBV5-1 and TRBJ2-1, with 10 bases fitting TRBD2. Germline CDR1 SGHRS, CDR2 YFSETQ. The CDR3 is made up of 16 amino acids. J lost 5 bases, V lost 4 bases, and 9 bases had no gene match. As DNA, the CDR3 is TGCGCCAGCAGCGCGTTGATAGCGGGGGGCCACAATGAGCAGTTCTTC. This codes for CASSALIAGGHNEQFF.